The sample holds a few counts of the clone carrying this TCR beta chain. Its target is not known. The record originates from a study of beta chain features in type 1 diabetes. The study's findings and limits: Naive, central memory and Treg TCRB repertoires appeared more alike in patients than in healthy donors. All four CD4+ subsets of Type 1 diabetes patients contained TCRB CDR3s that were moderately but significantly shorter.

The investigators reverse transcribed all of the isolated RNA, so they sequenced expressed TCRB transcripts. Some clones are missing from TCRdb's copy, which holds only in-frame ones; the method was immunoSEQ multiplex PCR. The table shows a few hundred thousand clones, with approximately 15% occurring only once. V trimming: 4 bases; J trimming: 5 bases; junction bases outside the gene matches: 4. This CDR3 region has 14 residues. Germline V gene lookup returns CDR1 SGHRS and CDR2 YFSETQ. CD4+ naive, central memory, regulatory and stem cell-like memory cells were sorted via CD45RO/CCR7/CD25/CD127/CD95/CD27.

The sequenced sample consisted of naive CD4+ T cells from blood. The TCR sequence derives from a woman aged 18-29 years with type 1 diabetes. This chain links TRBV5-1 with TRBJ2-1, with 9 bases lining up with TRBD1. This chain's CDR3 is CASSPRTGDNEQFF. The CDR3 DNA follows: TGCGCCAGCAGCCCGCGGACAGGGGACAATGAGCAGTTCTTC.